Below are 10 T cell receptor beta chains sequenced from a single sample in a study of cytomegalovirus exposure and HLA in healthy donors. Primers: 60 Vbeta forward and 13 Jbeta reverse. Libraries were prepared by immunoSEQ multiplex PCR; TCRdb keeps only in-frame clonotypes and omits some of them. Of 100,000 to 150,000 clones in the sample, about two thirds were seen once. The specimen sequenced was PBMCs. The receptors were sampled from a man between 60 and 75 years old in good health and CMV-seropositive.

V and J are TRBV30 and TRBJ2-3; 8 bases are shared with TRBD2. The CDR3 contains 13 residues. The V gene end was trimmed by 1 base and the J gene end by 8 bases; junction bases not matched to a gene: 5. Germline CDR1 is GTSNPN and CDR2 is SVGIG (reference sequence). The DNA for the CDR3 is TGTGCCTGGAGTGCCACGGGGGGGGGTACGCAGTATTTT. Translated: CAWSATGGGTQYF.

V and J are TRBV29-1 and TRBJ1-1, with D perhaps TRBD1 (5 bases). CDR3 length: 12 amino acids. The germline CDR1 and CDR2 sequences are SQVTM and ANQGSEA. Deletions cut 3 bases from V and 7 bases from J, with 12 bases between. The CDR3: CSVDEARDEAFF. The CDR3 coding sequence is TGCAGCGTTGACGAGGCCAGGGATGAAGCTTTCTTT.

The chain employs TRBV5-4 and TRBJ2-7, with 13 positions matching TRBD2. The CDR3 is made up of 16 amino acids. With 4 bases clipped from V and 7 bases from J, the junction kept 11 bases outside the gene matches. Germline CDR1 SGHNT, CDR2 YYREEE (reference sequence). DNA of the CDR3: TGTGCCAGCAGCCGAACCTTCGGACTAGCGGGGGAGGAGCAGTACTTC. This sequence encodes CASSRTFGLAGEEQYF.

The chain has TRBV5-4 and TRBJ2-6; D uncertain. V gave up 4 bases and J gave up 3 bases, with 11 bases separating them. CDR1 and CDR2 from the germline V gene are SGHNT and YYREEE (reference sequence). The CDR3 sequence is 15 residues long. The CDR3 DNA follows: TGTGCCAGCAGCACGAGGAAGGATGGGGCCAACGTCCTGACTTTC. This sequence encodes CASSTRKDGANVLTF.

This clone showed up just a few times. CDR3: CASSPKRDSTNTGELFF. The CDR3 nucleotides read TGCGCCAGCAGCCCGAAGCGTGACAGCACGAACACCGGGGAGCTGTTTTTT. The chain joins TRBV5-1 to TRBJ2-2; D may be TRBD1 (5 bases). Trimming took 4 bases from V and 0 from J, leaving 16 bases between them. The germline gives CDR1 SGHRS, CDR2 YFSETQ. The CDR3 has 17 residues.

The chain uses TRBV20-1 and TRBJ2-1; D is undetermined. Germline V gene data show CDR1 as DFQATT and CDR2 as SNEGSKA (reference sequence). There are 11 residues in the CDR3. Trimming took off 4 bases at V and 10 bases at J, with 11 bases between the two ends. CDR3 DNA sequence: TGCAGTGCTAATCTGCGGCGGGAGCAGTTCTTC. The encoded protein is CSANLRREQFF.

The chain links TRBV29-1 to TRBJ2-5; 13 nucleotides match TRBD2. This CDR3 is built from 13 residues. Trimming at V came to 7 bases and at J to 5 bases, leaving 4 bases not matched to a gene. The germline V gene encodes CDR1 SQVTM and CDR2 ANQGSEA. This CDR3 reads CSELTSGGETQYF. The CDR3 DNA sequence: TGCAGCGAATTGACTAGCGGGGGGGAGACCCAGTACTTC.

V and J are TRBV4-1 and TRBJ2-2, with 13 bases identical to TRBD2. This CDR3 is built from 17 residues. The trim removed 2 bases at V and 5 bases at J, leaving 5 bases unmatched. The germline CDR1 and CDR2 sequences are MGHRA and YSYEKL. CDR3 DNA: TGCGCCAGCAGCCAAAGGACTAGCGGGGGCGCTACCGGGGAGCTGTTTTTT. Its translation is CASSQRTSGGATGELFF.

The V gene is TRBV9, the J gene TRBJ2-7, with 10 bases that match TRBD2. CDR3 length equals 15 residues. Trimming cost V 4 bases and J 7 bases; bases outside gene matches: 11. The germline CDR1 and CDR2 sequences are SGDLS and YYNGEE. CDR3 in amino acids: CASSRLSGGAGEQYF. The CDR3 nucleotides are TGTGCCAGCAGCCGCCTAAGCGGGGGGGCGGGGGAGCAGTACTTC.

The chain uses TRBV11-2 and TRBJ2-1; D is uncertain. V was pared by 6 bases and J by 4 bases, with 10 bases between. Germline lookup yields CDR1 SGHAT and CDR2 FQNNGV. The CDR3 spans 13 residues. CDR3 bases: TGTGCCAGCAGTCCTTACCGGTACAATGAGCAGTTCTTC. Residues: CASSPYRYNEQFF.